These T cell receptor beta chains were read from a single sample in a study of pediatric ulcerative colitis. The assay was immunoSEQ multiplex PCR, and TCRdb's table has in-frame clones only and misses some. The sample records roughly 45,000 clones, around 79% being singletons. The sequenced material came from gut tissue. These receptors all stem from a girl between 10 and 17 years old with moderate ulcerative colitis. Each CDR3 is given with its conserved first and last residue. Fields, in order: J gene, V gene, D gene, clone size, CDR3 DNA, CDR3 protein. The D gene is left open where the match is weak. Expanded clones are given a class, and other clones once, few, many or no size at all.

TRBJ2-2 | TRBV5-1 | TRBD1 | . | TGCGCCAGCAAAGGGGGCGCGAACACCGGGGAGCTGTTTTTT | CASKGGANTGELFF
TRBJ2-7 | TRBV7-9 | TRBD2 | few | TGTGCCAGCAGCTTGCCGACTAGCGGGAGCTCCTACGAGCAGTACTTC | CASSLPTSGSSYEQYF
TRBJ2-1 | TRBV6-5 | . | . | TGTGCCAGCAGTTACAGTAGAGGGTCCTACAATGAGCAGTTCTTC | CASSYSRGSYNEQFF
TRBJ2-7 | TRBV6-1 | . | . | TGTGCCAGCAGTGAATACTACGAGCAGTACTTC | CASSEYYEQYF
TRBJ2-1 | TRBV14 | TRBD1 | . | TGTGCCAGCAGGCCAGCTCCCGGGACAGGGAGACGCAATGAGCAGTTCTTC | CASRPAPGTGRRNEQFF
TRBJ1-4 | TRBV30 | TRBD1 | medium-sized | TGTGCCTGGCACCGGGACAGGGGGGAAAAACTGTTTTTT | CAWHRDRGEKLFF
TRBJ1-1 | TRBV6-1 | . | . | TGTGCCAGCAAGTTGGGGACTGAAGCTTTCTTT | CASKLGTEAFF
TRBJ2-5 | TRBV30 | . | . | TGTGCCTGGAGTGTACAAAGTTTTGGGGGAATAGAGACCCAGTACTTC | CAWSVQSFGGIETQYF
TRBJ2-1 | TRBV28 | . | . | TGTGCCAGCAGTCTCCTGGAAGGTGCAGTCTACAATGAGCAGTTCTTC | CASSLLEGAVYNEQFF
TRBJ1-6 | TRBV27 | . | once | TGTGCCAGCACCCCCGACCCGCATAATTCACCCCTCCACTTT | CASTPDPHNSPLHF
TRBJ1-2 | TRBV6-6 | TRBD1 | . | TGTGCCAGCAGTGGGGACAGGGCCGGAGGCTATGGCTACACCTTC | CASSGDRAGGYGYTF
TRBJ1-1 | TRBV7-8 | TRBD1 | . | TGTGCCAGCAGCCCAAATCAGGGGGCGGACACTGAAGCTTTCTTT | CASSPNQGADTEAFF